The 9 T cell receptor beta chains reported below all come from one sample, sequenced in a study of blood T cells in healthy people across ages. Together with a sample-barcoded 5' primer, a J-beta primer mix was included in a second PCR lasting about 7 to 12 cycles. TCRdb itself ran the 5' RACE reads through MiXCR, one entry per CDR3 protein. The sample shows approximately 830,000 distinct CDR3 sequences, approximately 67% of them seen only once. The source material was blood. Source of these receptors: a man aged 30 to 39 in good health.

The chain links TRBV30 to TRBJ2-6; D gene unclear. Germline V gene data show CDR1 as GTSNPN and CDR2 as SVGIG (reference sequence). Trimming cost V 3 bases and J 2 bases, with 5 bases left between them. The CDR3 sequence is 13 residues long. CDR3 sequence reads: CAWSKAGANVLTF. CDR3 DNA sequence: TGTGCCTGGAGCAAGGCTGGGGCCAACGTCCTGACTTTC.

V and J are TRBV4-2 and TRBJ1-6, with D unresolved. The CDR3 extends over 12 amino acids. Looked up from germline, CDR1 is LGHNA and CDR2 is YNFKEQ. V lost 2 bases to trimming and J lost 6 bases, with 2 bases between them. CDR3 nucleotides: TGTGCCAGCAGCCAAATTAATTCACCCCTCCACTTT. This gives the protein CASSQINSPLHF.

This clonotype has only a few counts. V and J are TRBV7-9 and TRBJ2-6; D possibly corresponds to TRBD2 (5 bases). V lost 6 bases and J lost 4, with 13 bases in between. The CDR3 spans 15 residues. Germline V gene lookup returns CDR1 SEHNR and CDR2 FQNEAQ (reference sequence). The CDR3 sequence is CASSYTGSGANVLTF. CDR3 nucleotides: TGTGCCAGCAGTTACACGGGGTCGGGGGCCAACGTCCTGACTTTC.

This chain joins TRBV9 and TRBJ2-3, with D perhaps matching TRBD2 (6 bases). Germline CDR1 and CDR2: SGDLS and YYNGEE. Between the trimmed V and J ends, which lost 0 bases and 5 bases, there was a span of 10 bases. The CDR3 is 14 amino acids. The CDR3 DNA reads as TGTGCCAGCAGCGTAGCGGGGGACGTAGATACGCAGTATTTT. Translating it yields CASSVAGDVDTQYF.

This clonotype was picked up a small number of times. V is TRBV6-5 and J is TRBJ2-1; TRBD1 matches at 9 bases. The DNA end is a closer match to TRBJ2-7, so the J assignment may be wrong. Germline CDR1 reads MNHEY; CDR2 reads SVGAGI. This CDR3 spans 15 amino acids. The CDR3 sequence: CASSYSGTGMYEQYF. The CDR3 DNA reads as TGTGCCAGCAGTTACTCGGGGACAGGGATGTACGAGCAGTACTTC.

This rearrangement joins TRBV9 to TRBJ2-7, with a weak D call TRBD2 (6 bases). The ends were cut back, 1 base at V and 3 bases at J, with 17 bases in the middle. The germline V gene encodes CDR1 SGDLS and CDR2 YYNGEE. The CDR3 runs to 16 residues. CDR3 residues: CASSVTGGGVYYEQYF. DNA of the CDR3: TGTGCCAGCAGCGTAACCGGAGGAGGGGTTTACTACGAGCAGTACTTC. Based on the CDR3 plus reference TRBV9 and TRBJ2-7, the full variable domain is DSGVTQTPKHLITATGQRVTLRCSPRSGDLSVYWYQQSLDQGLQFLIQYYNGEERAKGNILERFSAQQFPDLHSELNLSSLELGDSALYFCASSVTGGGVYYEQYFGPGTRLTVT.

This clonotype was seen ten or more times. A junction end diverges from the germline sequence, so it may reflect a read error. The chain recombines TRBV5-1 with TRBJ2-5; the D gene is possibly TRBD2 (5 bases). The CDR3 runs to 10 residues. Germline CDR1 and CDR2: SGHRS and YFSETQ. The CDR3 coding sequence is TGTGCCAGCAGCGGAGAGACCCAGTACTTC. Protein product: CASSGETQYF.

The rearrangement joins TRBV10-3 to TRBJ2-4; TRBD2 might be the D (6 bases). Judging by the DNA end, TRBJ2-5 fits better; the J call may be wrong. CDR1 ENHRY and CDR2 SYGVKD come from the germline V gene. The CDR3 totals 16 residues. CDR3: CAISESGQGGLETQYF. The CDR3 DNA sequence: TGTGCCATCAGTGAGTCAGGCCAGGGAGGTCTAGAGACCCAGTACTTC.

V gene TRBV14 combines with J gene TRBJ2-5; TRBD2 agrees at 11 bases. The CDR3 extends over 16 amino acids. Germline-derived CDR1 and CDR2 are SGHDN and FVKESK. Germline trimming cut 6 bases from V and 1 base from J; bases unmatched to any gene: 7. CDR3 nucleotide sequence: TGTGCCAGCAGTCCGGGACTAGCGGAGGCCCAAGAGACCCAGTACTTC. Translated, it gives CASSPGLAEAQETQYF.